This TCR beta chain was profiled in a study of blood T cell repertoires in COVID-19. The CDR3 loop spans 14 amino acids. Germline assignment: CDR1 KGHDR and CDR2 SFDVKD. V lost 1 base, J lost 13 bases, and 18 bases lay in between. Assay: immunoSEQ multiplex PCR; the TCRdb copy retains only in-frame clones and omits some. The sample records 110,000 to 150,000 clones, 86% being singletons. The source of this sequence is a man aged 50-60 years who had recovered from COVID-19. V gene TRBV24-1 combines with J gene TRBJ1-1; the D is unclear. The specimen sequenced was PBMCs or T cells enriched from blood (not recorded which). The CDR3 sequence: CATSDFGTAGGVFF. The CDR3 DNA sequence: TGTGCCACCAGTGATTTTGGTACAGCGGGCGGCGTTTTCTTT.